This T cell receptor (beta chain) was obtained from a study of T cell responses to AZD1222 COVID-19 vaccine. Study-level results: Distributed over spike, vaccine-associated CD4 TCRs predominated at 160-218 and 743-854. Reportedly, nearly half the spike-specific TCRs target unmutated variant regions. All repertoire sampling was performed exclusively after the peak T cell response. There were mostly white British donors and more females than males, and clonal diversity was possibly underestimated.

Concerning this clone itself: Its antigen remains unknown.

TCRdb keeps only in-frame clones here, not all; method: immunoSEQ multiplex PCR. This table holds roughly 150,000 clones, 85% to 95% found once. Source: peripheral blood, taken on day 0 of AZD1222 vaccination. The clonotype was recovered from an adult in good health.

The DNA for the CDR3 is TGTGCCTGCGTCGCCATGAACACTGAAGCTTTCTTT. This gives the protein CACVAMNTEAFF. The chain uses TRBV28 and TRBJ1-1; D is unclear. Trimming shortened V by 11 bases and J by 0 bases, and 10 bases separated the two germline ends. Per the germline V gene, CDR1 is MDHEN and CDR2 is SYDVKM. This CDR3 has 12 amino acids.